The 28 T cell receptor beta chains in this list originate from one sample, sequenced in a study of shared clonotypes between healthy human individuals. Produced via immunoSEQ multiplex PCR; TCRdb's table is partial and in-frame only. The repertoire has approximately 2.5 million clones, 80% to 95% of them found once; the top ten carry roughly 0.36%. Sequencing input: naive CD4+ T cells from PBMCs. Sample subset: CD45RA+ positively selected. The receptor source for this set is a man in his late teens or twenties in good health. Some clones in this sample may be carry-over from other donors' samples.

The chain couples TRBV18 to TRBJ2-3; 10 bases agree with TRBD2. The CDR3 covers 15 residues. Trimming removed 3 bases from V and 2 bases from J; junction bases left unmatched: 2. Germline V gives CDR1 KGHSH, CDR2 LQKENI. CDR3 bases: TGTGCCAGCTCACCCAGCGGGAGGGCCACAGATACGCAGTATTTT. Protein: CASSPSGRATDTQYF.

The V call is TRBV28, the J call TRBJ2-3; TRBD1 might be the D (5 bases). Deletions cut 7 bases from V and 0 bases from J, with 14 bases between. CDR3 length: 15 amino acids. CDR1 is MDHEN, CDR2 SYDVKM, per germline. In DNA form, the CDR3 reads TGTGCCAGCACGCCCTGGGGCCCTAGCACAGATACGCAGTATTTT. Translation gives CASTPWGPSTDTQYF.

This clone was detected only once. This chain connects TRBV18 to TRBJ2-2; D remains ambiguous. CDR3 length: 15 residues. Between the trimmed V and J ends, which lost 3 bases and 0 bases, there was a span of 8 bases. CDR1 is KGHSH and CDR2 is LQKENI in the germline V gene. CDR3 region: CASSPRITNTGELFF. Here the CDR3 DNA reads TGTGCCAGCTCACCGCGGATCACGAACACCGGGGAGCTGTTTTTT.

V gene TRBV5-6 combines with J gene TRBJ2-3; either TRBD1 or TRBD2 may fit D (6 bases each). Germline V gene lookup returns CDR1 SGHDT and CDR2 YYEEEE. Trimming pared 1 base from V and 6 bases from J, leaving 15 bases between. CDR3 length: 15 residues. The DNA for the CDR3 is TGTGCCAGCAGCTTGCCGGGGGACCAGGGGGATACGCAGTATTTT. Protein: CASSLPGDQGDTQYF.

The chain couples TRBV19 to TRBJ2-3, with D possibly being TRBD2 (6 bases). The CDR3 runs 14 residues. The ends were cut back, 9 bases at V and 6 bases at J, with 19 bases in the middle. Per the germline V gene, CDR1 is LNHDA and CDR2 is SQIVND (reference sequence). DNA of the CDR3: TGTGCCAGCCGGGACTCGGCTCAGAGGGATACGCAGTATTTT. Translation: CASRDSAQRDTQYF.

The chain links TRBV7-2 to TRBJ1-6, with D possibly matching TRBD1 (5 bases). V gave up 1 base and J gave up 7 bases, with 11 bases separating them. CDR3 length equals 15 residues. Germline-derived CDR1 and CDR2 are SGHTA and FQGNSA. CDR3 coding DNA: TGTGCCAGCAGCTTAGTACCAGGGACCAATTCACCCCTCCACTTT. This translates into CASSLVPGTNSPLHF. The full variable domain, its missing parts supplied by reference TRBV7-2 and TRBJ1-6, is GAGVSQSPSNKVTEKGKDVELRCDPISGHTALYWYRQSLGQGLEFLIYFQGNSAPDKSGLPSDRFSAERTGGSVSTLTIQRTQQEDSAVYLCASSLVPGTNSPLHFGNGTRLTVT.

With regard to this clone: In the same sample, other DNA sequences code for this CDR3. V is TRBV6-5 and J is TRBJ1-2; a possible D gene is TRBD1 (5 bases). The CDR3 length is 15 residues. Trimming took off 0 bases at V and 4 bases at J, with 12 bases between the two ends. Germline V gene lookup returns CDR1 MNHEY and CDR2 SVGAGI. CDR3 nucleotides: TGTGCCAGCAGTTACTCCGGGGGAGGCGGCTATGGCTACACCTTC. Residues: CASSYSGGGGYGYTF.

The chain uses TRBV28 and TRBJ1-1; D remains ambiguous. V was cut by 3 bases and J by 1 base, with 12 bases left in between. The CDR3 extends over 15 amino acids. CDR1 MDHEN and CDR2 SYDVKM come from the germline V gene. The chain's CDR3 is CASSFGVSGNTEAFF. DNA of the CDR3: TGTGCCAGCAGTTTTGGCGTCAGTGGGAACACTGAAGCTTTCTTT. Together with reference TRBV28 and TRBJ1-1, the CDR3 gives the full variable domain: DVKVTQSSRYLVKRTGEKVFLECVQDMDHENMFWYRQDPGLGLRLIYFSYDVKMKEKGDIPEGYSVSREKKERFSLILESASTNQTSMYLCASSFGVSGNTEAFFGQGTRLTVV.

The chain has TRBV4-3 and TRBJ2-6; 11 nucleotides align to TRBD2. J was trimmed by 1 base and V by 2 bases; bases with no gene match: 4. In germline, CDR1 is LGHNA, CDR2 YSLEER. CDR3 size: 18 residues. The CDR3 loop reads CASSQTSGGLSGANVLTF. The CDR3 DNA follows: TGCGCCAGCAGCCAAACTAGCGGGGGATTATCTGGGGCCAACGTCCTGACTTTC.

The chain employs TRBV4-1 and TRBJ1-2; D remains ambiguous. CDR1 is MGHRA and CDR2 is YSYEKL in the germline V gene. Trimming stripped 2 bases from V and 7 bases from J, with 17 bases between. The CDR3 consists of 15 residues. CDR3 region: CASSQPTKIRGGYTF. The CDR3 DNA reads TGCGCCAGCAGCCAACCTACAAAGATCCGCGGTGGCTACACCTTC.

Of note for this clone: This sample also contains other DNA sequences that code for the same CDR3. This sequence joins TRBV5-1 and TRBJ2-1; 9 positions agree with TRBD1. The CDR3 sequence is 15 residues long. V was pared by 0 bases and J by 2 bases, with 0 bases of the junction left unmatched. Germline V gene sequence: CDR1 SGHRS, CDR2 YFSETQ. CDR3 nucleotides: TGCGCCAGCAGCTTGGGGACAGGGGCCTACAATGAGCAGTTCTTC. This codes for CASSLGTGAYNEQFF.

The chain recombines TRBV2 with TRBJ1-3; D ambiguous. Germline V gene sequence: CDR1 SNHLY, CDR2 FYNNEI. The CDR3 is 13 residues long. V lost 6 bases and J 0 bases, leaving 6 bases between the germline ends. CDR3 protein: CASRVISGNTIYF. Written as DNA, the CDR3 is TGTGCCAGCAGGGTTATCTCTGGAAACACCATATATTTT.

The chain combines TRBV27 with TRBJ2-5; a weak D match, TRBD2 (5 bases). Germline V gene lookup returns CDR1 MNHEY and CDR2 SMNVEV (reference sequence). This CDR3 spans 15 amino acids. Trimming removed 5 bases at V and 1 base at J, with 14 bases between. Here the CDR3 DNA reads TGTGCCAGCAGTCCAGACTATACATCCCAAGAGACCCAGTACTTC. It specifies CASSPDYTSQETQYF.

J is TRBJ2-5 and V is TRBV19; the D is unclear. This CDR3 has 14 amino acids. Germline CDR1 reads LNHDA; CDR2 reads SQIVND (reference sequence). V gave up 3 bases and J gave up 5 bases, with 13 bases separating them. The CDR3 spells CASSIPGRRETQYF. The CDR3 coding sequence is TGTGCCAGTAGTATTCCCGGACGTCGGGAGACCCAGTACTTC.

This chain links TRBV11-1 with TRBJ2-5; 11 nucleotides line up with TRBD2. Matching the DNA end better, TRBJ2-7 makes the J call doubtful. This CDR3 has 15 amino acids. CDR1 and CDR2 (germline): SGHAT, FQDESV (reference sequence). This CDR3 is CASSLGLAGSYEQYF. The CDR3 DNA reads as TGTGCCAGCAGCTTAGGACTAGCGGGAAGCTACGAGCAGTACTTC.

The genes are TRBV7-2 and TRBJ2-1; TRBD2 agrees at 11 bases. With V trimmed by 3 bases and J by 5 bases, 3 bases remained unmatched. Germline assignment: CDR1 SGHTA and CDR2 FQGNSA. This CDR3 comprises 15 residues. The DNA of the CDR3 is TGTGCCAGCAGCTTTACTAGCGGGGGAAACAATGAGCAGTTCTTC. Translating gives CASSFTSGGNNEQFF.

The chain employs TRBV29-1 and TRBJ2-7, with D perhaps matching TRBD2 (5 bases). The V gene lost 0 bases and the J gene lost 4 bases, with 16 bases spanning the gap. The germline CDR1 and CDR2 sequences are SQVTM and ANQGSEA. The CDR3 runs 15 residues. CDR3 region: CSVEDPRGLTYEQYF. The DNA of the CDR3 is TGCAGCGTTGAAGACCCGCGAGGACTTACTTACGAGCAGTACTTC.

This clone showed up just once. The chain uses TRBV10-3 and TRBJ1-4; possibly TRBD1 for D (6 bases). Germline CDR1 ENHRY, CDR2 SYGVKD. Trimming left V 10 bases short and J 7 bases short, with 16 bases between. The CDR3 is 13 residues long. The CDR3 DNA follows: TGTGCCACTACGAGGGGGTGGGGTGAAAAACTGTTTTTT. Residues: CATTRGWGEKLFF.

The chain employs TRBV5-1 and TRBJ1-2; D unclear. Looked up from germline, CDR1 is SGHRS and CDR2 is YFSETQ. The CDR3 spans 16 residues. V gave up 5 bases and J gave up 1 base, with 18 bases separating them. The CDR3 DNA follows: TGCGCCAGCAGTACGGGCACGGCCGGTAATAACTATGGCTACACCTTC. It is translated as CASSTGTAGNNYGYTF. Combining the CDR3 with reference TRBV5-1 and TRBJ1-2 gives the whole variable domain KAGVTQTPRYLIKTRGQQVTLSCSPISGHRSVSWYQQTPGQGLQFLFEYFSETQRNKGNFPGRFSGRQFSNSRSEMNVSTLELGDSALYLCASSTGTAGNNYGYTFGSGTRLTVV.

The chain has TRBV5-6 and TRBJ2-2, with a possible D match to TRBD1 (7 bases). The V end was cut by 3 bases, the J end by 3 bases, with 15 bases between. The CDR3 consists of 16 residues. Germline lookup yields CDR1 SGHDT and CDR2 YYEEEE. Here the CDR3 reads CASSSRRGLHTGELFF. The CDR3 nucleotides are TGTGCCAGCAGCTCTAGGAGGGGGCTGCACACCGGGGAGCTGTTTTTT.

The chain links TRBV2 to TRBJ2-3, with D maybe TRBD2 (5 bases). There are 16 residues in the CDR3. Germline assignment: CDR1 SNHLY and CDR2 FYNNEI. The ends were cut back, 3 bases at V and 0 bases at J, with 13 bases in the middle. The CDR3 coding sequence is TGTGCCAGCAGTGAGGGAGCAGGAGCTAGCACAGATACGCAGTATTTT. Translation gives CASSEGAGASTDTQYF. The whole variable domain, filled in from reference TRBV2 and TRBJ2-3, reads EPEVTQTPSHQVTQMGQEVILRCVPISNHLYFYWYRQILGQKVEFLVSFYNNEISEKSEIFDDQFSVERPDGSNFTLKIRSTKLEDSAMYFCASSEGAGASTDTQYFGPGTRLTVL.

The V gene is TRBV5-1, the J gene TRBJ2-5, with D perhaps being TRBD1 or TRBD2 (5 bases each). Germline-derived CDR1 and CDR2 are SGHRS and YFSETQ. Trimming left V 1 base short and J 5 bases short, with 12 bases between. CDR3 length equals 14 residues. The CDR3 region has the DNA TGCGCCAGCAGCTTGATAAGGGGCGGGGAGACCCAGTACTTC. This sequence encodes CASSLIRGGETQYF.

This chain uses TRBV14 with TRBJ2-2, with a weak D call TRBD2 (5 bases). There are 15 residues in the CDR3. Germline V gene sequence: CDR1 SGHDN, CDR2 FVKESK. Between the trimmed V and J ends, which lost 4 bases and 5 bases, there was a span of 14 bases. The CDR3 region has the DNA TGTGCCAGCAGCCGAGCATCGGGGATAACCGGGGAGCTGTTTTTT. Translating gives CASSRASGITGELFF. The full variable domain, completed using reference TRBV14 and TRBJ2-2, is EAGVTQFPSHSVIEKGQTVTLRCDPISGHDNLYWYRRVMGKEIKFLLHFVKESKQDESGMPNNRFLAERTGGTYSTLKVQPAELEDSGVYFCASSRASGITGELFFGEGSRLTVL.

The rearrangement joins TRBV5-8 to TRBJ2-7; the D is unclear. From germline, CDR1 is SGHTS and CDR2 YDEGEE. With 1 base removed from V and 7 bases from J, the gap between germline ends came to 6 bases. The CDR3 is made up of 11 amino acids. CDR3 sequence: CASSLHLEQYF. The CDR3 DNA follows: TGTGCCAGCAGCTTGCATCTGGAGCAGTACTTC. Drawing the rest from reference TRBV5-8 and TRBJ2-7, the complete variable domain is EAGVTQSPTHLIKTRGQQATLRCSPISGHTSVYWYQQALGLGLQFLLWYDEGEERNRGNFPPRFSGRQFPNYSSELNVNALELEDSALYLCASSLHLEQYFGPGTRLTVT.

The V gene is TRBV19, the J gene TRBJ2-5; 10 positions match TRBD2. The CDR3 contains 16 residues. V trimming: 6 bases; J trimming: 5 bases; junction bases outside the gene matches: 12. The germline V gene encodes CDR1 LNHDA and CDR2 SQIVND (reference sequence). The CDR3 bases are TGTGCCAGTAGCCAAGCGGAAGCGGGAGGGGCGGAGACCCAGTACTTC. It yields the protein CASSQAEAGGAETQYF.

Here the CDR3 DNA reads TGTGCCAGCAAGAGGGAGCAAGAGACCCAGTACTTC. It specifies CASKREQETQYF. The rearrangement uses TRBV2 and TRBJ2-5; maybe TRBD2 (5 bases). V was clipped by 7 bases and J by 2 bases, with 8 bases between them. Germline loops: CDR1 SNHLY, CDR2 FYNNEI. There are 12 residues in the CDR3.

Note on this clone: Other DNA sequences in this specimen translate into the identical CDR3. This chain uses TRBV7-3 with TRBJ1-1, with D unclear. The CDR3 has 13 amino acids. The germline gives CDR1 SGHTA, CDR2 FQGTGA. The germline V and J ends were trimmed by 0 bases and 2 bases, with 4 bases remaining between them. The CDR3 is CASSLTANTEAFF. For the CDR3, the DNA is TGTGCCAGCAGCTTAACGGCTAACACTGAAGCTTTCTTT.

V and J are TRBV5-1 and TRBJ2-5, with TRBD1 matching over 7 bases. From germline, CDR1 is SGHRS and CDR2 YFSETQ. The J segment lost 3 bases and the V segment lost 0 bases, leaving 8 bases of the junction unmatched. The CDR3 is 16 amino acids. CDR3 nucleotides: TGCGCCAGCAGCTTGGGAGGGGGCGCGTCGAAAGAGACCCAGTACTTC. The encoded protein is CASSLGGGASKETQYF.